The 14 T cell receptor beta chains presented below share a single source sample, sequenced in a study of T cell responses to AZD1222 COVID-19 vaccine. Using immunoSEQ multiplex PCR, the repertoire was profiled, and TCRdb retains in-frame clones only, with some absent. The sample records about 120,000 clones, about 93% being singletons. Sequencing used peripheral blood, obtained 28 days after the second dose of the MenACWY control vaccine. These receptors were collected from an adult who received the MenACWY meningococcal vaccine as a control.

The V and J genes are TRBV5-6 and TRBJ1-3, with D perhaps matching TRBD1 (5 bases). Trimming removed 4 bases from V and 0 bases from J, with 11 bases in between. Germline values: CDR1 SGHDT, CDR2 YYEEEE. The CDR3 totals 15 residues. The CDR3 protein is CASSHQTVSGNTIYF. Here the CDR3 DNA reads TGTGCCAGCAGCCACCAGACAGTCTCTGGAAACACCATATATTTT. The variable domain in full, completed from reference TRBV5-6 and TRBJ1-3, reads DAGVTQSPTHLIKTRGQQVTLRCSPKSGHDTVSWYQQALGQGPQFIFQYYEEEERQRGNFPDRFSGHQFPNYSSELNVNALLLGDSALYLCASSHQTVSGNTIYFGEGSWLTVV.

The chain combines TRBV4-3 with TRBJ1-4; D is perhaps TRBD1 (5 bases). The CDR3 spans 15 residues. The V end lost 0 bases, the J end lost 8 bases, and 13 bases lay between the germline ends. Germline V gene lookup returns CDR1 LGHNA and CDR2 YSLEER. The CDR3 loop is CASSQDVAGSEKLFF. CDR3 coding DNA: TGCGCCAGCAGCCAAGACGTCGCAGGGTCCGAAAAACTGTTTTTT.

V usage is TRBV28 and J usage is TRBJ2-3; D remains ambiguous. Between the trimmed V and J ends, which lost 4 bases and 1 base, there was a span of 6 bases. Germline V gene data show CDR1 as MDHEN and CDR2 as SYDVKM. The CDR3 extends over 13 amino acids. This CDR3 is CASSSTRTDTQYF. For the CDR3, the DNA is TGTGCCAGCAGTTCTACACGCACAGATACGCAGTATTTT.

The chain carries TRBV7-2 and TRBJ2-7, with D unclear. There are 14 residues in the CDR3. The germline gives CDR1 SGHTA, CDR2 FQGNSA. The ends were cut back, 0 bases at V and 1 base at J, with 7 bases in the middle. The CDR3 DNA is TGTGCCAGCAGCTTAGCCCCGGGTTCCTACGAGCAGTACGTC. It is translated as CASSLAPGSYEQYV.

J is TRBJ1-2 and V is TRBV7-2; D gene unclear. This CDR3 has 13 residues. Germline assignment: CDR1 SGHTA and CDR2 FQGNSA. Trimming took off 1 base at V and 4 bases at J, with 7 bases between the two ends. CDR3 nucleotide sequence: TGTGCCAGCAGCTTAGAGGGTGGCTATGGCTACACCTTC. It is translated as CASSLEGGYGYTF. Based on the CDR3 plus reference TRBV7-2 and TRBJ1-2, the full variable domain is GAGVSQSPSNKVTEKGKDVELRCDPISGHTALYWYRQSLGQGLEFLIYFQGNSAPDKSGLPSDRFSAERTGGSVSTLTIQRTQQEDSAVYLCASSLEGGYGYTFGSGTRLTVV.

The chain carries TRBV2 and TRBJ1-1; D is unclear. The CDR3 sequence is 12 residues long. The V and J ends lost 8 bases and 1 base respectively, with 8 bases between them. Germline V gives CDR1 SNHLY, CDR2 FYNNEI. CDR3 residues: CASSPRNTEAFF. The CDR3 bases are TGTGCCAGCTCCCCCAGGAACACTGAAGCTTTCTTT.

For this clone: A single base separates this from a much larger clone, so it may be a read error. This chain links TRBV27 with TRBJ2-3; no clear D gene. The ends were cut back, 5 bases at V and 2 bases at J, with 8 bases in the middle. Germline loops: CDR1 MNHEY, CDR2 SMNVEV (reference sequence). The CDR3 runs 13 residues. The CDR3 protein is CASSTPNTDTQYF. Here the CDR3 DNA reads TGTGCCAGCAGTACCCCTAACACAGATACGCAGTATTTT.

Concerning this clone: The DNA is left out, because the CDR3 cannot be placed on it with certainty; the CDR3 is given as TCRdb lists it. This chain uses TRBV21-1 with TRBJ1-1. TRBV21-1 is reported as a pseudogene. Inclusive of both ends, the CDR3 amounts to 13 amino acids. The CDR3 spells CATCVGGGAEAFF.

This clone was found many times. The V call is TRBV3-1 (or the pseudogene TRBV3-2), the J call TRBJ1-2, with 7 bases matching TRBD1. This CDR3 region has 15 residues. The germline gives CDR1 LGHDT, CDR2 YNNKEL (reference sequence). The ends lost 1 base at V and 4 bases at J; junction bases unmatched: 6. The CDR3 DNA is TGTGCCAGCAGCCAAGGGGCAGGGGGACTCTATGGCTACACCTTC. Translating it yields CASSQGAGGLYGYTF.

V usage is TRBV28 and J usage is TRBJ1-3; tentatively, D is TRBD1 (6 bases). Germline CDR1 and CDR2: MDHEN and SYDVKM. Trimming took off 3 bases at V and 1 base at J, with 19 bases between the two ends. CDR3 length: 18 residues. CDR3 sequence reads: CASSFVNGGSLSGNTIYF. In nucleotides, the CDR3 is TGTGCCAGCAGTTTTGTTAACGGGGGCTCGTTGTCTGGAAACACCATATATTTT. Filled out from reference TRBV28 and TRBJ1-3, the complete variable domain reads DVKVTQSSRYLVKRTGEKVFLECVQDMDHENMFWYRQDPGLGLRLIYFSYDVKMKEKGDIPEGYSVSREKKERFSLILESASTNQTSMYLCASSFVNGGSLSGNTIYFGEGSWLTVV.

This chain links TRBV27 with TRBJ2-1; unclear D gene. The CDR3 spans 12 residues. In germline, CDR1 is MNHEY, CDR2 SMNVEV (reference sequence). The V end lost 2 bases, the J end lost 7 bases, and 6 bases lay between the germline ends. The DNA of the CDR3 is TGTGCCAGCAGTTTAAATAGGAATGAGCAGTTCTTC. It yields the protein CASSLNRNEQFF.

The chain employs TRBV19 and TRBJ1-5; D is ambiguous. The V gene's germline CDR1 is LNHDA and CDR2 SQIVND (reference sequence). Trimming removed 5 bases at V and 5 bases at J, with 13 bases between. The CDR3 loop spans 14 amino acids. CDR3 in amino acids: CASSPPGKDQPQHF. As DNA, the CDR3 is TGTGCCAGTAGTCCCCCCGGGAAGGATCAGCCCCAGCATTTT.

The chain employs TRBV5-4 and TRBJ1-4, with D tentatively TRBD1 (5 bases). CDR3 size: 15 residues. Trimming left V 4 bases short and J 4 bases short, with 14 bases between. Germline V gene sequence: CDR1 SGHNT, CDR2 YYREEE (reference sequence). The CDR3, as DNA: TGTGCCAGCAGCGCGGGACGGAAGATTAATGAAAAACTGTTTTTT. It yields the protein CASSAGRKINEKLFF.

V usage is TRBV7-6 and J usage is TRBJ2-2; D is undetermined. Trimming left V 5 bases short and J 8 bases short, with 12 bases between. The CDR3 covers 13 residues. Germline-derived CDR1 and CDR2 are SGHVS and FNYEAQ. The DNA for the CDR3 is TGTGCCAGCAGCCTAACCACCCGTGGGGAGCTGTTTTTT. Protein sequence: CASSLTTRGELFF.